Shown below are 2 T cell receptor beta chains from a single sample sequenced in a study of blood T cell repertoires in COVID-19. Generated by immunoSEQ multiplex PCR, the TCRdb table keeps only in-frame clones and is missing some. The table includes tens of thousands of clones, 70% to 90% detected once. Sequencing used peripheral blood. The receptors here all came from a man aged 80 or over with acute or convalescent COVID-19.

This clone was recorded once. The genes are TRBV5-1 and TRBJ2-5; 15 positions match TRBD2. The V and J ends lost 3 bases and 4 bases, in that order; junction bases with no gene match: 4. The germline gives CDR1 SGHRS, CDR2 YFSETQ. The CDR3 is made up of 16 amino acids. The CDR3 protein is CASSSGLAGGTETQYF. In DNA, the CDR3 is TGCGCCAGCAGCTCCGGACTAGCGGGGGGGACAGAGACCCAGTACTTC.

Notes on this clone: An end of the junction differs from the germline gene, which may be a read error. The sample has other DNA sequences that encode this CDR3 too. The chain is built from TRBV6-5 and TRBJ2-7; 7 bases agree with TRBD1. CDR1 and CDR2 (germline): MNHEY, SVGAGI. The CDR3 loop spans 14 amino acids. Here the CDR3 DNA reads TGTGCTAGCAGTTCGTCAACCGGGACAGAAGAGCAGTACTTC. Amino acid sequence: CASSSSTGTEEQYF.